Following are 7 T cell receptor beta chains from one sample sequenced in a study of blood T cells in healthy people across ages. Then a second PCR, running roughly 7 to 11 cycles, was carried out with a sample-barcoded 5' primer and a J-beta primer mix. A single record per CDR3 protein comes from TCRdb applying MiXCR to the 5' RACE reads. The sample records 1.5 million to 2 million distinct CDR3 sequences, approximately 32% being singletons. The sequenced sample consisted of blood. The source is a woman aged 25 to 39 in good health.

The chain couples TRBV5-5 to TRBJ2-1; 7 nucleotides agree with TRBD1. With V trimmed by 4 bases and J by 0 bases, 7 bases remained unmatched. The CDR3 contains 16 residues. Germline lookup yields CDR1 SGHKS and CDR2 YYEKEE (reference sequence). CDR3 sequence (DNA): TGTGCCAGCAGCACCAAGACAGGGCCCTCCTACAATGAGCAGTTCTTC. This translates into CASSTKTGPSYNEQFF.

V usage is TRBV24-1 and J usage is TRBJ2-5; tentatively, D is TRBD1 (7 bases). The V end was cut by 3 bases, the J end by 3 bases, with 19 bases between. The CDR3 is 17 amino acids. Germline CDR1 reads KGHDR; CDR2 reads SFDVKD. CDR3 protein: CATSDPQGGEPEETQYF. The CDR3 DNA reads TGTGCCACCAGTGATCCCCAGGGGGGCGAGCCAGAAGAGACCCAGTACTTC.

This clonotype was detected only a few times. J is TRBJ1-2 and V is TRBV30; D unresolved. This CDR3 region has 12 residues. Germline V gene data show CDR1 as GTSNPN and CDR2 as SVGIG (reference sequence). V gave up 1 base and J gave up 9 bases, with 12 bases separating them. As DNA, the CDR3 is TGTGCCTGGAGTGACGCCGGTGAGAGCTACACCTTC. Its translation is CAWSDAGESYTF.

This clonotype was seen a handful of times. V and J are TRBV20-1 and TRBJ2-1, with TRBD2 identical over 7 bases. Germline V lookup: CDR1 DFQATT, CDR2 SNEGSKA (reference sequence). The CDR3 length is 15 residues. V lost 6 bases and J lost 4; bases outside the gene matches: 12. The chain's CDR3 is CSATLNGGRYNEQFF. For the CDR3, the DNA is TGCAGTGCCACTTTGAATGGCGGGAGATACAATGAGCAGTTCTTC.

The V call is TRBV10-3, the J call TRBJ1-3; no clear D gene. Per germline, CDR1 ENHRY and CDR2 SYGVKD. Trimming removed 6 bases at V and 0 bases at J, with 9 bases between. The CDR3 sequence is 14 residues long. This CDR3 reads CAIRDQSSGNTIYF. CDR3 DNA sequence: TGTGCCATCAGGGACCAAAGCTCTGGAAACACCATATATTTT.

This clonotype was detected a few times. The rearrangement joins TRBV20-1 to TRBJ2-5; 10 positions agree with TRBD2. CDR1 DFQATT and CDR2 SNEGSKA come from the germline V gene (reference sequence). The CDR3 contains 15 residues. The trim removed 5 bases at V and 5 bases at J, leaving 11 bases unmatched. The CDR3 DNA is TGCAGTGCTCCTTGGAGCGGGGGGGCCTCCGAGACCCAGTACTTC. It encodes CSAPWSGGASETQYF.

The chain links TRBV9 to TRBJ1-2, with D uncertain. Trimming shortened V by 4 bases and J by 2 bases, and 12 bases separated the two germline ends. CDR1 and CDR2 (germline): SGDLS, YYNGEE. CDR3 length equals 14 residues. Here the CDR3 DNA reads TGTGCCAGCAGCACAGTCCAGCCGAACTATGGCTACACCTTC. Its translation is CASSTVQPNYGYTF.